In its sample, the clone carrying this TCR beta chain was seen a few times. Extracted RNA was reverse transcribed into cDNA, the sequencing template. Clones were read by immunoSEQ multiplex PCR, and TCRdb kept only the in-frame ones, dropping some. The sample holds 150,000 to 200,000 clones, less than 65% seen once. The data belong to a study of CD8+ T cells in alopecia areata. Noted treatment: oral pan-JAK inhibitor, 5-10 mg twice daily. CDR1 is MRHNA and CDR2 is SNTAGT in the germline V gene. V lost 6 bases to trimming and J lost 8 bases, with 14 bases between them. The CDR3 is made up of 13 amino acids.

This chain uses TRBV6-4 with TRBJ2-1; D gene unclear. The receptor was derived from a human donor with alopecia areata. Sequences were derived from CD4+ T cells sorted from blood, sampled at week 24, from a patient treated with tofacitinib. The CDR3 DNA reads TGTGCCAGCAGCTTCCGCTATGGGGATGAGCAGTTCTTC. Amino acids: CASSFRYGDEQFF.